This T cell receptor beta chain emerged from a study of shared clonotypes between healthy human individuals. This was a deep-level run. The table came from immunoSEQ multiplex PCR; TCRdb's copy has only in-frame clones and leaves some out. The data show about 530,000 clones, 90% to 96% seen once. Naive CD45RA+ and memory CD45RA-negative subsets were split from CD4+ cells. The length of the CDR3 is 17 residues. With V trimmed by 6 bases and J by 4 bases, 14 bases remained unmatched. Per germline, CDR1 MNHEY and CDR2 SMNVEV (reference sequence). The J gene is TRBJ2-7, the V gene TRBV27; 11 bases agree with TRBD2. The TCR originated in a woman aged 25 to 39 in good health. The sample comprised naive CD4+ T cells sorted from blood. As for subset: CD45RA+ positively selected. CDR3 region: CASSHTNLAGGVYEQYF. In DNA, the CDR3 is TGTGCCAGCAGCCATACTAACTTAGCGGGAGGGGTTTACGAGCAGTACTTC.